What follows are 15 T cell receptor beta chains derived from one specimen sequenced in a study of CD8+ T cells in alopecia areata (dated by TCRdb to 2017 to 2018). Receptor amplification or capture employed the immunoSEQ multiplex PCR assay. RNA was extracted from all samples and reverse transcribed into cDNA as template for TCR sequencing. TCRdb carries this immuneACCESS record with in-frame sequences only. Its versions omit some clonotypes, under half of them owing to an unresolved V gene in the studies checked, with the rest unexplained. The sample table contains approximately 200,000 clones; only one count was recorded for 50% to 60% of them. The ten biggest clones cover 0.65% to 0.7% of the sample. In light of the paper, this sample's time point label describes: 4 weeks on oral tofacitinib. The treatment or condition label, read with the paper, signifies: oral pan-JAK inhibitor, 5-10 mg twice daily.

The sequenced sample was CD4+ T cells sorted from blood, obtained at week 4, from a patient treated with tofacitinib. These TCRs come from a human donor with alopecia areata.

This clone appeared a single time. This rearrangement joins TRBV6-5 to TRBJ2-5; 11 positions agree with TRBD1. This CDR3 contains 15 residues. CDR1 and CDR2 (germline): MNHEY, SVGAGI. Trimming removed 5 bases from V and 3 bases from J; junction bases left unmatched: 5. The CDR3 nucleotides read TGTGCCAGCAGTGCCGGACAGGGGGCGAAAGAGACCCAGTACTTC. It codes for CASSAGQGAKETQYF.

The rearrangement links TRBV30 to TRBJ1-4; the D gene is possibly TRBD1 (5 bases). Germline CDR1 GTSNPN, CDR2 SVGIG (reference sequence). Trimming shortened V by 0 bases and J by 7 bases, and 15 bases separated the two germline ends. The CDR3 runs 15 residues. Written as DNA, the CDR3 is TGTGCCTGGAGTGTGGGTTTAGCAGGGAGTGAAAAACTGTTTTTT. It encodes CAWSVGLAGSEKLFF.

This clone has only one observation. The CDR3 here is CSVEPALTEAFF. DNA for the CDR3: TGCAGCGTTGAACCGGCCCTGACTGAAGCTTTCTTT. V is TRBV29-1 and J is TRBJ1-1; D gene uncertain. Trimming shortened V by 2 bases and J by 5 bases, and 9 bases separated the two germline ends. Germline V gene sequence: CDR1 SQVTM, CDR2 ANQGSEA. The CDR3 contains 12 residues.

CDR3 protein: CASSDGDQPQHF. CDR3 DNA: TGTGCCAGCAGCGACGGAGATCAGCCCCAGCATTTT. This rearrangement joins TRBV2 to TRBJ1-5; D gene uncertain. Germline V gene lookup returns CDR1 SNHLY and CDR2 FYNNEI. The CDR3 loop spans 12 amino acids. V was cut by 6 bases and J by 5 bases, with 8 bases left in between.

The genes are TRBV6-1 and TRBJ2-1; 11 bases agree with TRBD2. The trim removed 4 bases at V and 5 bases at J, leaving 7 bases unmatched. In germline, CDR1 is MNHNS, CDR2 SASEGT. This CDR3 spans 16 amino acids. The CDR3 DNA reads TGTGCCAGCAGTGGACTAGCGGGAAGGCGACACAATGAGCAGTTCTTC. As protein: CASSGLAGRRHNEQFF.

CDR3 in amino acids: CASSLARGVYEQYF. The CDR3 nucleotides read TGTGCCAGCAGCTTAGCCCGAGGGGTCTACGAGCAGTACTTC. The J gene is TRBJ2-7, the V gene TRBV7-9; either TRBD1 or TRBD2 may supply D (5 bases each). The CDR3 is 14 amino acids. Trimming pared 0 bases from V and 3 bases from J, leaving 9 bases between. Germline values: CDR1 SEHNR, CDR2 FQNEAQ (reference sequence).

The chain is built from TRBV11-1 and TRBJ2-1; 7 nucleotides line up with TRBD1. V shed 5 bases and J 6 bases; nucleotides not matched to a gene: 10. The CDR3 has 15 amino acids. CDR1 is SGHAT and CDR2 is FQDESV in the germline V gene (reference sequence). In DNA form, the CDR3 reads TGTGCCAGCAGCGACCGACAGGGTTCGGGCAATGAGCAGTTCTTC. It encodes CASSDRQGSGNEQFF.

This clone showed up just a few times. The rearrangement links TRBV5-1 to TRBJ1-2; D is unclear. V was clipped by 0 bases and J by 3 bases, with 9 bases between them. CDR1 is SGHRS and CDR2 is YFSETQ in the germline V gene. This CDR3 contains 14 residues. The CDR3 nucleotides read TGCGCCAGCAGCTTGGAGGGAAACGACTATGGCTACACCTTC. Protein sequence: CASSLEGNDYGYTF.

This clone was detected a few times. The chain has TRBV7-2 and TRBJ2-1, with D tentatively TRBD2 (6 bases). V was cut by 2 bases and J by 5 bases, with 13 bases left in between. Per germline, CDR1 SGHTA and CDR2 FQGNSA. The CDR3 extends over 15 amino acids. The CDR3 DNA reads as TGTGCCAGCAGCTTAAGGCGGGACGGCCACAATGAGCAGTTCTTC. The encoded protein is CASSLRRDGHNEQFF.

The rearrangement joins TRBV29-1 to TRBJ2-1; 8 positions agree with TRBD1. The V gene end was trimmed by 6 bases and the J gene end by 4 bases; junction bases not matched to a gene: 8. The germline CDR1 and CDR2 sequences are SQVTM and ANQGSEA. This CDR3 spans 14 amino acids. CDR3 amino acids: CSVTVGTGYNEQFF. In DNA, the CDR3 is TGCAGCGTGACCGTCGGGACAGGATACAATGAGCAGTTCTTC.

In this sample, this clone turned up a few times. CDR3 sequence (DNA): TGTGCCAGCCGACAGGGGCCCTACGAGCAGTACTTC. The encoded protein is CASRQGPYEQYF. The chain recombines TRBV27 with TRBJ2-7, with 8 bases identical to TRBD1. In germline, CDR1 is MNHEY, CDR2 SMNVEV (reference sequence). The CDR3 has 12 residues. V dropped 8 bases and J dropped 2; count of bases not matched to a gene: 2.

The gene calls are TRBV29-1 and TRBJ1-2, with D possibly TRBD1 on 5 matching bases. The germline V gene encodes CDR1 SQVTM and CDR2 ANQGSEA. The germline V and J ends were trimmed by 4 bases and 3 bases, with 12 bases remaining between them. The CDR3 totals 13 residues. CDR3 DNA sequence: TGCAGCGTTGTACCCAGGGACTACTATGGCTACACCTTC. Protein sequence: CSVVPRDYYGYTF.

The rearrangement joins TRBV29-1 to TRBJ2-1; D may match TRBD1 or TRBD2 (5 bases each). The CDR3 has 14 residues. CDR1 is SQVTM, CDR2 ANQGSEA, per germline. V was trimmed by 4 bases and J by 3 bases, leaving 13 bases between them. The CDR3 loop is CSVVTGTIYNEQFF. DNA for the CDR3: TGCAGCGTTGTCACCGGGACGATCTACAATGAGCAGTTCTTC.

The CDR3, as DNA: TGTGCCATCAGTGAGAGGTTGCTAGCGGGAGGTGCTCAGACCCAGTACTTC. Translated, it gives CAISERLLAGGAQTQYF. The chain employs TRBV10-3 and TRBJ2-5; 11 bases map to TRBD2. The CDR3 has 17 residues. J lost 6 bases, V lost 2 bases, and 11 bases had no gene match. CDR1 is ENHRY and CDR2 is SYGVKD in the germline V gene.

J is TRBJ2-7 and V is TRBV7-2; 8 bases are a match to TRBD1. CDR3 length: 14 amino acids. Trimming at V came to 3 bases and at J to 5 bases, leaving 6 bases not matched to a gene. Per germline, CDR1 SGHTA and CDR2 FQGNSA. CDR3 protein: CASSFGQGPNEQYF. Written as DNA, the CDR3 is TGTGCCAGCAGCTTCGGACAGGGTCCTAACGAGCAGTACTTC.